The present entry profiles one T cell receptor (beta chain) with its context. Sequencing used immunoSEQ multiplex PCR; TCRdb keeps in-frame clones, though not all of them. The sample shows over a million clones, about 84% of them seen only once. The entry originates in a study of shared clonotypes between healthy human individuals. Splitting of CD4+ cells produced CD45RA+ naive and CD45RA-negative memory subsets. Germline V gene lookup returns CDR1 MGHRA and CDR2 YSYEKL. The CDR3 totals 15 residues. V gave up 0 bases and J gave up 7 bases, with 13 bases separating them. This TCR came from a man aged 18 to 29 in good health. Some clones in this sample may be carry-over from other donors' samples. Material: memory CD4+ T cells from PBMCs. Regarding subset: CD45RA-negative fraction. V gene TRBV4-1 combines with J gene TRBJ1-5; the D gene is possibly TRBD1 (5 bases). The CDR3 DNA sequence: TGCGCCAGCAGCCAAGAGGGGCAGGTGGACCAGCCCCAGCATTTT. This encodes CASSQEGQVDQPQHF.